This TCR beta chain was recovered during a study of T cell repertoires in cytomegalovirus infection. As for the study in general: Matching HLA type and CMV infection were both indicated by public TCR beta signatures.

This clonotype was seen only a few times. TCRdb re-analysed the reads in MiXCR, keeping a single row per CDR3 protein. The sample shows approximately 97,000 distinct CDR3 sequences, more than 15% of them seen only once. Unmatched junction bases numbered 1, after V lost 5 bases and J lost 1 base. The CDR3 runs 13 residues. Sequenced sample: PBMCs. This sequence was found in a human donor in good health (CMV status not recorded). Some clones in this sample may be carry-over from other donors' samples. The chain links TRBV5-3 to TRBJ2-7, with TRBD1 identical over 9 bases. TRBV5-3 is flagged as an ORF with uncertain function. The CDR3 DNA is TGTGCCAGAAGGGACAGGGGATCCTACGAGCAGTACTTC. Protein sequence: CARRDRGSYEQYF.